Listed below are T cell receptor beta chains from one sample, sequenced in a study of OX40 agonist ivuxolimab in advanced cancers. This table comes from immunoSEQ multiplex PCR, and its TCRdb copy is limited to in-frame clones, with some not included. This sample yields more than 55,000 clones, of which roughly 86% are seen a single time; 11% belongs to the top ten. The specimen was CD4+ or CD8+ T cells sorted from blood, collected in a trial of the OX40 agonist ivuxolimab. The receptors originated from an adult with an advanced solid tumor such as melanoma, head and neck, liver or kidney cancer. Both conserved end residues are part of each CDR3. A D gene is named only where the DNA matches it firmly. The size entry is marked missing in some rows and otherwise reads once, few, many or a size class.

V gene	clone size	J gene	D gene	CDR3 protein	CDR3 DNA
TRBV19	-	TRBJ1-1	TRBD1	CASSIVRGTGEAFF	TGTGCCAGTAGTATAGTCAGGGGGACAGGAGAAGCTTTCTTT
TRBV7-6	-	TRBJ2-1	TRBD2	CASSPWGGDEQFF	TGTGCCAGCAGCCCCTGGGGGGGAGATGAGCAGTTCTTC
TRBV11-2	-	TRBJ2-3	TRBD2	CASSHTVLAGGPTDTQYF	TGTGCCAGCAGCCACACCGTTTTAGCGGGGGGGCCGACAGATACGCAGTATTTT
TRBV2	-	TRBJ2-3	-	CASQGPSTDTQYF	TGTGCCAGCCAAGGCCCAAGCACAGATACGCAGTATTTT
TRBV28	-	TRBJ1-1	TRBD1	CASSTGGIGMNTEAFF	TGTGCCAGCAGTACAGGGGGAATCGGCATGAACACTGAAGCTTTCTTT
TRBV28	-	TRBJ1-1	-	CASSLPMTGYTEAFF	TGTGCCAGCAGTCTCCCCATGACAGGATACACTGAAGCTTTCTTT
TRBV9	few	TRBJ2-3	-	CASSDPLGGGTQYF	TGTGCCAGCAGCGACCCTCTGGGAGGGGGGACGCAGTATTTT
TRBV7-8	-	TRBJ2-7	TRBD2	CASHIGTSGNDEQYF	TGTGCCAGCCATATCGGGACTAGCGGGAACGACGAGCAGTACTTC
TRBV28	few	TRBJ1-5	-	CASSLGSGFRQPQHF	TGTGCCAGCAGTTTAGGCTCAGGGTTTCGTCAGCCCCAGCATTTT
TRBV30	-	TRBJ2-3	-	CAWGKSEMGTDTQYF	TGTGCCTGGGGCAAGAGTGAGATGGGCACAGATACGCAGTATTTT
TRBV13	-	TRBJ1-5	-	CASSLGGGHSNQPQHF	TGTGCCAGCAGCTTAGGGGGAGGCCATAGCAATCAGCCCCAGCATTTT
TRBV29-1	-	TRBJ1-2	TRBD1	CSGQGARDGYTF	TGCAGCGGACAGGGGGCGCGGGATGGCTACACCTTC
TRBV14	-	TRBJ1-1	TRBD1	CASSLDRGGEAFF	TGTGCCAGCAGCCTCGACAGGGGGGGTGAAGCTTTCTTT
TRBV4-1	-	TRBJ2-2	-	CASSQAPLVTGELFF	TGCGCCAGCAGCCAAGCCCCTTTGGTCACCGGGGAGCTGTTTTTT
TRBV25-1	medium-sized	TRBJ1-1	-	CASSIGGWNTEAFF	TGTGCCAGCTCAATAGGCGGGTGGAACACTGAAGCTTTCTTT
TRBV4-3	-	TRBJ2-1	TRBD2	CASSPTSGSYNEQFF	TGCGCCAGCAGCCCGACTAGCGGCTCCTACAATGAGCAGTTCTTC
TRBV5-6	once	TRBJ2-5	TRBD2	CASSWQGGRTQYF	TGTGCCAGCAGCTGGCAGGGAGGGCGGACCCAGTACTTC
TRBV7-9	-	TRBJ2-7	TRBD1	CASSSSGGFNEQYF	TGTGCCAGCAGCTCTTCAGGGGGCTTCAACGAGCAGTACTTC
TRBV2	-	TRBJ1-4	-	CASSWMGEKLFF	TGTGCCAGCAGTTGGATGGGTGAAAAACTGTTTTTT
TRBV19	once	TRBJ2-4	-	CASSIEEGAGDIQYF	TGTGCCAGTAGTATAGAGGAGGGGGCTGGGGACATTCAGTACTTC
TRBV28	-	TRBJ2-3	-	CASSKQYTDTQYF	TGTGCCAGCAGTAAGCAGTACACAGATACGCAGTATTTT
TRBV28	-	TRBJ1-1	-	CASSPPQGARIMTEAFF	TGTGCCAGCAGTCCGCCCCAGGGAGCAAGGATTATGACTGAAGCTTTCTTT
TRBV7-9	-	TRBJ2-7	-	CASSGTGTYEQYF	TGTGCCAGCAGCGGTACCGGGACCTACGAGCAGTACTTC
TRBV29-1	-	TRBJ2-1	-	CSVVDTGEQFF	TGCAGCGTTGTAGACACCGGAGAGCAGTTCTTC
TRBV9	-	TRBJ2-1	TRBD1	CASSAWDRGYNEQFF	TGTGCCAGCAGCGCGTGGGACAGGGGGTACAATGAGCAGTTCTTC
TRBV13	once	TRBJ1-1	TRBD1	CASSLGQGTEAFF	TGTGCCAGCAGCTTAGGACAGGGGACTGAAGCTTTCTTT
TRBV5-5	-	TRBJ1-1	TRBD1	CASSLRGHTEAFF	TGTGCCAGCAGCTTGAGGGGGCACACTGAAGCTTTCTTT
TRBV7-2	-	TRBJ2-1	TRBD2	CASSLISGGHYNEQFF	TGTGCCAGCAGCTTGATTAGCGGGGGCCACTACAATGAGCAGTTCTTC
TRBV5-4	-	TRBJ2-7	-	CASSLGGVVYEQYF	TGTGCCAGCAGCTTGGGCGGGGTGGTCTACGAGCAGTACTTC
TRBV5-6	once	TRBJ1-2	-	CASSPPHADGYTF	TGTGCCAGCAGCCCCCCGCATGCTGATGGCTACACCTTC
TRBV15	-	TRBJ1-3	-	CATSRALGVSGNTIYF	TGTGCCACCAGCAGAGCCTTGGGGGTCTCTGGAAACACCATATATTTT
TRBV28	-	TRBJ1-1	TRBD1	CASSSLGQVNTEAFF	TGTGCCAGCAGTTCCCTGGGACAGGTGAACACTGAAGCTTTCTTT
TRBV30	-	TRBJ1-1	-	CAWSVLENTEAFF	TGTGCCTGGAGTGTACTAGAGAACACTGAAGCTTTCTTT
TRBV11-3	once	TRBJ2-1	TRBD1	CASSFTGVNEQFF	TGTGCCAGCAGCTTCACAGGGGTAAATGAGCAGTTCTTC
TRBV7-8	-	TRBJ1-2	-	CASSPGGPGGYTF	TGTGCCAGCAGCCCTGGCGGGCCCGGTGGCTACACCTTC
TRBV15	many	TRBJ1-5	-	CATRLYSNQPQHF	TGTGCCACCAGGTTGTATAGCAATCAGCCCCAGCATTTT
TRBV7-7	-	TRBJ2-5	-	CASSPKGGGGQETQYF	TGTGCCAGCAGCCCGAAGGGGGGAGGGGGCCAAGAGACCCAGTACTTC
TRBV9	-	TRBJ2-4	-	CASSVSSGAKNIQYF	TGTGCCAGCAGCGTTTCGTCTGGAGCCAAAAACATTCAGTACTTC
TRBV19	-	TRBJ2-7	-	CASSKMWGSYEQYF	TGTGCCAGTAGTAAGATGTGGGGCTCCTACGAGCAGTACTTC
TRBV9	-	TRBJ2-7	-	CASSVGGVGYEQYF	TGTGCCAGCAGCGTAGGGGGGGTTGGCTACGAGCAGTACTTC
TRBV28	-	TRBJ2-2	-	CASSLVGGYTGELFF	TGTGCCAGCAGTTTAGTGGGAGGTTACACCGGGGAGCTGTTTTTT
TRBV5-4	-	TRBJ2-1	TRBD2	CASSLGLAGGDNEQFF	TGTGCCAGCAGCCTAGGACTAGCGGGAGGGGACAATGAGCAGTTCTTC
TRBV2	-	TRBJ2-5	TRBD1	CATIDRGETQYF	TGTGCCACCATCGACAGGGGGGAGACCCAGTACTTC
TRBV27	-	TRBJ2-7	-	CASSFSSPYEQYF	TGTGCCAGCAGCTTTTCGAGCCCCTACGAGCAGTACTTC
TRBV19	-	TRBJ1-1	TRBD1	CASSIHRGANTEAFF	TGTGCCAGTAGTATCCACAGGGGGGCGAACACTGAAGCTTTCTTT
TRBV5-1	-	TRBJ2-1	TRBD2	CASSWGLLAGGFYNEQFF	TGCGCCAGCAGCTGGGGCCTTCTGGCGGGAGGTTTCTACAATGAGCAGTTCTTC
TRBV7-6	few	TRBJ2-7	-	CASSLMPGVTGEQYF	TGTGCCAGCAGCTTAATGCCAGGGGTCACGGGAGAGCAGTACTTC
TRBV10-3	-	TRBJ2-7	-	CAISELGHEQYF	TGTGCCATCAGTGAGCTCGGCCACGAGCAGTACTTC
TRBV7-9	-	TRBJ2-6	-	CASSSGGPGANVLTF	TGTGCCAGCAGCTCCGGAGGGCCCGGGGCCAACGTCCTGACTTTC
TRBV7-9	-	TRBJ1-1	-	CASGPENTEAFF	TGTGCCAGCGGGCCAGAGAACACTGAAGCTTTCTTT
TRBV4-1	-	TRBJ2-3	TRBD2	CASSLAGGSGRTDTQYF	TGCGCCAGCAGCCTGGCCGGGGGTAGCGGGAGAACAGATACGCAGTATTTT
TRBV9	-	TRBJ2-7	TRBD1	CASSHPVAGGHEQYF	TGTGCCAGCAGCCATCCCGTCGCAGGGGGCCACGAGCAGTACTTC
TRBV5-1	once	TRBJ2-5	-	CASSSYMAQETQYF	TGCGCCAGCAGCTCTTACATGGCCCAAGAGACCCAGTACTTC
TRBV5-4	-	TRBJ1-1	-	CASSLSGGMRETEAFF	TGTGCCAGCAGCTTGTCGGGGGGAATGAGGGAGACTGAAGCTTTCTTT
TRBV9	-	TRBJ1-2	-	CASSVGGGSGYTF	TGTGCCAGCAGCGTAGGCGGAGGCTCCGGCTACACCTTC